The 6 T cell receptor beta chains below were found in one sample sequenced in a study of response to subunit inactivated influenza vaccine. TCRdb re-analysed the RT-PCR reads in MiXCR, keeping a single row per CDR3 protein. The table shows about 830,000 distinct CDR3 sequences, with approximately 18% occurring only once. Sequences were derived from PBMCs from blood, sampled roughly 5 days after vaccination. These receptors all stem from a man aged 50-59 years who received an inactivated influenza vaccine.

This clonotype was counted at least ten times. This chain joins TRBV20-1 and TRBJ2-5; D unresolved. The germline V gene has CDR1 DFQATT and CDR2 SNEGSKA (reference sequence). Trimming removed 4 bases at V and 2 bases at J, with 17 bases between. CDR3 size: 15 residues. The CDR3, as DNA: TGCAGTGCTACGGCCCACGGTGGGGTGCAAGAGACCCAGTACTTC. Protein: CSATAHGGVQETQYF.

This clonotype was observed a few times. This chain uses TRBV7-2 with TRBJ2-7; perhaps D is TRBD1 or TRBD2 (6 bases each). This CDR3 contains 15 residues. Germline values: CDR1 SGHTA, CDR2 FQGNSA. Trimming removed 5 bases from V and 6 bases from J, with 20 bases in between. CDR3 residues: CASSQRGTGAGEQYF. In DNA form, the CDR3 reads TGTGCCAGCAGCCAAAGAGGAACGGGGGCCGGCGAGCAGTACTTC.

The chain has TRBV7-6 and TRBJ2-1; D unresolved. Per germline, CDR1 SGHVS and CDR2 FNYEAQ. The CDR3 covers 13 residues. V gave up 5 bases and J gave up 6 bases, with 11 bases separating them. This CDR3 reads CASSRPPSNEQFF. CDR3 nucleotides: TGTGCCAGCAGCCGCCCGCCCTCCAATGAGCAGTTCTTC.

This chain uses TRBV7-2 with TRBJ1-2, with a possible D match to TRBD1 (5 bases). The V end was cut by 8 bases, the J end by 4 bases, with 20 bases between. The CDR3 spans 15 residues. Germline loops: CDR1 SGHTA, CDR2 FQGNSA. The CDR3 loop reads CASGEQWGGLYGYTF. CDR3 coding DNA: TGTGCCAGCGGGGAACAATGGGGGGGACTCTATGGCTACACCTTC.

The chain combines TRBV5-6 with TRBJ1-2; D gene ambiguous. CDR3 length: 15 amino acids. With 1 base removed from V and 3 bases from J, the gap between germline ends came to 13 bases. The germline CDR1 and CDR2 sequences are SGHDT and YYEEEE. This CDR3 reads CASSLPGERDYGYTF. The CDR3 DNA is TGTGCCAGCAGCTTGCCCGGGGAGAGGGACTATGGCTACACCTTC.

The rearrangement joins TRBV7-2 to TRBJ2-2, with 8 bases fitting TRBD1. V dropped 4 bases and J dropped 0; count of bases not matched to a gene: 1. The CDR3 is 15 amino acids. Looked up from germline, CDR1 is SGHTA and CDR2 is FQGNSA. The CDR3 DNA sequence: TGTGCCAGCAGCTCGGACAGGGCGAACACCGGGGAGCTGTTTTTT. Translation gives CASSSDRANTGELFF.